The 19 T cell receptor beta chains given below trace back to one sample, sequenced in a study of blood T cell repertoires in COVID-19 (TCRdb year 2020). Library prep was done by the immunoSEQ multiplex PCR assay. TCRdb obtained this table from immuneACCESS and retained in-frame rearrangements with V and J assigned. These tables miss some clones; where compared with another copy, unresolved V genes account for less than half of the shortfall, and the remainder is unexplained. This sample comprises roughly 190,000 clones, approximately 80% of them detected only once. Of the sample, approximately 19% is held by the ten largest clones. Sequencing was done on a sample of peripheral blood. The receptors shown here come from a human donor in a cohort sampled during active COVID-19.

This chain links TRBV28 with TRBJ2-7; 7 nucleotides agree with TRBD2. Germline CDR1 is MDHEN and CDR2 is SYDVKM. Losses at the gene ends were 2 bases for V and 4 bases for J; bases not matched to a gene: 8. The CDR3 has 15 residues. DNA of the CDR3: TGTGCCAGCAGTTTAGTCGGCGGGAGCTGGTACGAGCAGTACTTC. Translated: CASSLVGGSWYEQYF.

J is TRBJ2-7 and V is TRBV7-7; a possible D gene is TRBD1 (5 bases). Germline values: CDR1 SSHAT, CDR2 FNYEAQ (reference sequence). Trimming shortened V by 1 base and J by 0 bases, and 10 bases separated the two germline ends. The CDR3 sequence is 15 residues long. CDR3 nucleotide sequence: TGTGCCAGCAGCTTAGGTCAGGGCCCCTCCTACGAGCAGTACTTC. The encoded protein is CASSLGQGPSYEQYF.

V gene TRBV6-1 combines with J gene TRBJ1-2; D is undetermined. This CDR3 has 14 residues. Germline CDR1 reads MNHNS; CDR2 reads SASEGT. V shed 3 bases and J shed 7 bases, with 15 bases lying between them. The CDR3: CASSEDARGSGYTF. The CDR3 region has the DNA TGTGCCAGCAGTGAGGACGCCCGGGGTAGTGGCTACACCTTC.

The chain employs TRBV6-6 and TRBJ1-6; D may be TRBD1 (6 bases). Germline V gives CDR1 MNHNY, CDR2 SVGAGI (reference sequence). Trimming took off 6 bases at V and 7 bases at J, with 13 bases between the two ends. The CDR3 has 14 residues. The CDR3 region has the DNA TGTGCCAGCAGGGACCGACAGGAGAATTCACCCCTCCACTTT. This gives the protein CASRDRQENSPLHF.

J is TRBJ2-7 and V is TRBV5-1; 8 bases are a match to TRBD1. V dropped 1 base and J dropped 4; count of bases not matched to a gene: 7. The CDR3 is made up of 15 amino acids. The V gene's germline CDR1 is SGHRS and CDR2 YFSETQ. The CDR3 bases are TGCGCCAGCAGCTTGCTGGGCAGGGGGCCTTACGAGCAGTACTTC. Encoded protein: CASSLLGRGPYEQYF.

This chain connects TRBV7-9 to TRBJ2-1; 10 nucleotides align to TRBD2. V shed 4 bases and J 4 bases; nucleotides not matched to a gene: 4. Germline CDR1 reads SEHNR; CDR2 reads FQNEAQ (reference sequence). The CDR3 length is 15 residues. The CDR3 sequence: CASSSGTSAYNEQFF. The CDR3 DNA is TGTGCCAGCAGCTCCGGGACTAGCGCTTACAATGAGCAGTTCTTC.

The V and J genes are TRBV28 and TRBJ2-5; D remains unclear. Per germline, CDR1 MDHEN and CDR2 SYDVKM. V lost 3 bases, J lost 2 bases, and 7 bases lay in between. This CDR3 region has 13 residues. CDR3 in amino acids: CASSFYGQETQYF. Written as DNA, the CDR3 is TGTGCCAGCAGTTTTTACGGGCAAGAGACCCAGTACTTC.

CDR3 sequence: CASSLGSSDGYTF. DNA of the CDR3: TGTGCCAGCAGCTTAGGATCGTCGGATGGCTACACCTTC. The rearrangement uses TRBV7-2 and TRBJ1-2; no firm D call. The CDR3 consists of 13 residues. Per germline, CDR1 SGHTA and CDR2 FQGNSA. The ends were cut back, 1 base at V and 6 bases at J, with 9 bases in the middle.

V usage is TRBV7-9 and J usage is TRBJ2-5, with 9 bases lining up with TRBD1. Per germline, CDR1 SEHNR and CDR2 FQNEAQ (reference sequence). V was clipped by 2 bases and J by 5 bases; unmatched bases: 6. The CDR3 extends over 15 amino acids. In nucleotides, the CDR3 is TGTGCCAGCAGCTTACGAGGGACAGGGACGGAGACCCAGTACTTC. Protein product: CASSLRGTGTETQYF. The full variable domain, completed using reference TRBV7-9 and TRBJ2-5, is DTGVSQNPRHKITKRGQNVTFRCDPISEHNRLYWYRQTLGQGPEFLTYFQNEAQLEKSRLLSDRFSAERPKGSFSTLEIQRTEQGDSAMYLCASSLRGTGTETQYFGPGTRLLVL.

This chain uses TRBV24-1 with TRBJ1-1; 8 nucleotides match TRBD1. With V trimmed by 7 bases and J by 7 bases, 10 bases remained unmatched. The germline V gene has CDR1 KGHDR and CDR2 SFDVKD. The CDR3 contains 14 residues. The CDR3 region is CATRTGTGKNEAFF. CDR3 nucleotide sequence: TGTGCCACCAGGACCGGGACAGGCAAAAATGAAGCTTTCTTT.

This chain joins TRBV7-9 and TRBJ1-4, with D possibly matching TRBD1 (6 bases). The CDR3 sequence is 14 residues long. V shed 1 base and J shed 6 bases, with 9 bases lying between them. CDR1 SEHNR and CDR2 FQNEAQ come from the germline V gene (reference sequence). The CDR3, as DNA: TGTGCCAGCAGCTTAGGGACAGCTGATGAAAAACTGTTTTTT. Translated, it gives CASSLGTADEKLFF.

CDR3 loop: CASTRTGRQPQHF. The CDR3 DNA is TGTGCCAGCACCCGGACAGGGAGGCAGCCCCAGCATTTT. This chain connects TRBV6-5 to TRBJ1-5; 8 bases line up with TRBD1. Losses at the gene ends were 7 bases for V and 7 bases for J; bases not matched to a gene: 6. CDR3 size: 13 residues. Germline CDR1 MNHEY, CDR2 SVGAGI.

V gene TRBV15 combines with J gene TRBJ2-1; D might be TRBD2 (5 bases). The CDR3 length is 17 residues. V shed 3 bases and J shed 1 base, with 16 bases lying between them. Germline V CDR1 and CDR2: LNHNV, YYDKDF (reference sequence). CDR3 coding DNA: TGTGCCACCAGCAGTTATCGAGCGGTCCTGTCCTACAATGAGCAGTTCTTC. The encoded protein is CATSSYRAVLSYNEQFF. Full variable domain (remainder filled in from reference TRBV15 and TRBJ2-1): DAMVIQNPRYQVTQFGKPVTLSCSQTLNHNVMYWYQQKSSQAPKLLFHYYDKDFNNEADTPDNFQSRRPNTSFCFLDIRSPGLGDTAMYLCATSSYRAVLSYNEQFFGPGTRLTVL.

This clone was picked up one time. The rearrangement links TRBV18 to TRBJ1-6, with 7 bases that match TRBD1. CDR3 length: 14 residues. The germline V gene has CDR1 KGHSH and CDR2 LQKENI. V lost 4 bases and J lost 9; bases outside the gene matches: 6. The CDR3 reads CASSLDRFSSPLHF. Written as DNA, the CDR3 is TGTGCCAGCTCACTGGACAGGTTCAGTTCACCCCTCCACTTT.

The rearrangement uses TRBV7-9 and TRBJ1-1; D uncertain. CDR1 is SEHNR, CDR2 FQNEAQ, per germline (reference sequence). This CDR3 has 14 residues. The V and J ends lost 5 bases and 4 bases respectively, with 14 bases between them. The CDR3 DNA sequence: TGTGCCAGCAGCCCCTCAGCGCCCAGCACTGAAGCTTTCTTT. It is translated as CASSPSAPSTEAFF.

CDR3 in amino acids: CSVLATDTQYF. The CDR3 DNA reads as TGCAGCGTGCTAGCAACAGATACGCAGTATTTT. The J gene is TRBJ2-3, the V gene TRBV29-1; tentative D call: TRBD2 (5 bases). Trimming removed 6 bases from V and 3 bases from J, with 7 bases in between. The CDR3 extends over 11 amino acids. The germline V gene has CDR1 SQVTM and CDR2 ANQGSEA.

The chain combines TRBV5-6 with TRBJ1-2, with TRBD1 identical over 7 bases. The V segment lost 4 bases and the J segment 1 base; nucleotides outside the gene matches: 16. The CDR3 covers 18 residues. Germline loops: CDR1 SGHDT, CDR2 YYEEEE. The chain's CDR3 is CASSPPGQPLTINYGYTF. The DNA for the CDR3 is TGTGCCAGCAGCCCACCGGGACAGCCTCTGACTATTAACTATGGCTACACCTTC.

The chain is built from TRBV28 and TRBJ2-1; TRBD1 aligns across 9 bases. This CDR3 contains 15 residues. V trimming: 5 bases; J trimming: 1 base; junction bases outside the gene matches: 3. Germline V CDR1 and CDR2: MDHEN, SYDVKM. The CDR3 protein is CASSGTGKSYNEQFF. The CDR3 bases are TGTGCCAGCAGTGGGACAGGGAAGTCCTACAATGAGCAGTTCTTC.

The chain links TRBV2 to TRBJ1-1, with D hard to call. The germline gives CDR1 SNHLY, CDR2 FYNNEI. Trimming stripped 6 bases from V and 0 bases from J, with 17 bases between. The CDR3 extends over 16 amino acids. The CDR3 spells CASSKSRTGMNTEAFF. For the CDR3, the DNA is TGTGCCAGCAGCAAAAGCCGGACGGGAATGAACACTGAAGCTTTCTTT.